These 11 T cell receptor beta chains share one sample of origin, sequenced in a study of T cells in Graves' hyperthyroidism and ophthalmopathy. Using RNA transcripts as the source, TCR beta CDR3 regions were amplified. Primed by the HTBI set, a first-round RT-PCR was run on the TCR CDR3. TCRdb re-called the multiplex PCR reads through MiXCR, storing one row per CDR3 protein. This repertoire shows approximately 510,000 distinct CDR3 sequences, about 45% found once; its top ten account for about two fifths. The material sequenced was peripheral blood or thyroid tissue (not recorded which). These receptors were obtained from an adult woman with Graves' disease, either hyperthyroidism or ophthalmopathy (not recorded which).

The V and J genes are TRBV5-1 and TRBJ2-7; 8 bases are a match to TRBD1. CDR1 SGHRS and CDR2 YFSETQ come from the germline V gene. The ends lost 7 bases at V and 2 bases at J; junction bases unmatched: 8. The CDR3 spans 14 residues. This CDR3 reads CASAPGQGAYEQYF. DNA for the CDR3: TGCGCCAGCGCACCTGGACAGGGCGCCTACGAGCAGTACTTC.

This clonotype appeared many times. The chain links TRBV12-3 or TRBV12-4 to TRBJ1-1, with 9 nucleotides matching TRBD1. J lost 3 bases, V lost 6 bases, and 8 bases had no gene match. The CDR3 is made up of 15 amino acids. As DNA, the CDR3 is TGTGCCAGCAGAAACAGGGGGCGCGGGGACACTGAAGCTTTCTTT. Its translation: CASRNRGRGDTEAFF.

On this clonotype itself: Because the CDR3 is missing its conserved closing phenylalanine or tryptophan, this is likely a read error. The DNA is omitted, as the CDR3 cannot be located on it reliably, and the CDR3 follows TCRdb's listing. The chain has TRBV19 and TRBJ1-4. 8 amino acids form the CDR3, both terminal residues included. Looked up from germline, CDR1 is LNHDA and CDR2 is SQIVND (reference sequence). The CDR3 loop is CASSIEST.

At least ten counts were recorded for this clonotype. The chain carries TRBV7-2 and TRBJ2-3; 12 bases agree with TRBD2. Germline CDR1 and CDR2: SGHTA and FQGNSA. V gave up 5 bases and J gave up 0 bases; unmatched junction bases: 3. This CDR3 spans 16 amino acids. As DNA, the CDR3 is TGTGCCAGCAGCCTAGGGACTAGCGGGAGCACAGATACGCAGTATTTT. Translation gives CASSLGTSGSTDTQYF. The variable domain in full, completed from reference TRBV7-2 and TRBJ2-3, reads GAGVSQSPSNKVTEKGKDVELRCDPISGHTALYWYRQSLGQGLEFLIYFQGNSAPDKSGLPSDRFSAERTGGSVSTLTIQRTQQEDSAVYLCASSLGTSGSTDTQYFGPGTRLTVL.

CDR3 protein: CAITGTANTGELFF. The CDR3 region has the DNA TGTGCCATAACCGGGACAGCGAACACCGGGGAGCTGTTTTTT. J is TRBJ2-2 and V is TRBV7-2, with TRBD1 matching 7 bases. The trim removed 10 bases at V and 0 bases at J, leaving 5 bases unmatched. The CDR3 runs 14 residues. CDR1 is SGHTA and CDR2 is FQGNSA in the germline V gene.

This clonotype was seen more than once but under ten times. V is TRBV7-2 and J is TRBJ2-3, with D tentatively TRBD2 (6 bases). Looked up from germline, CDR1 is SGHTA and CDR2 is FQGNSA. The V end was cut by 9 bases, the J end by 4 bases, with 11 bases between. The CDR3 sequence is 12 residues long. CDR3 nucleotide sequence: TGTGCCAGTATGAGGGACTCAGATACGCAGTATTTT. This gives the protein CASMRDSDTQYF.

The V gene is TRBV20-1, the J gene TRBJ2-7, with 8 bases that match TRBD2. With 1 base clipped from V and 3 bases from J, the junction kept 2 bases outside the gene matches. The length of the CDR3 is 13 residues. From germline, CDR1 is DFQATT and CDR2 SNEGSKA (reference sequence). The CDR3 nucleotides are TGCAGTGCTAGAGGGACTAGCCTCTACGAGCAGTACTTC. Protein: CSARGTSLYEQYF.

The CDR3 DNA reads as TGTGCCACCAGTGATTTCGTGCTTGGGGCCAACGTCCTGACTTTC. Protein: CATSDFVLGANVLTF. This chain uses TRBV24-1 with TRBJ2-6; the D is unclear. Trimming left V 1 base short and J 3 bases short, with 6 bases between. CDR3 length: 15 residues. Germline loops: CDR1 KGHDR, CDR2 SFDVKD.

In its sample, this clonotype was seen many times. The chain has TRBV24-1 and TRBJ1-1; the D is unclear. The germline V and J ends were trimmed by 2 bases and 1 base, with 4 bases remaining between them. From germline, CDR1 is KGHDR and CDR2 SFDVKD. This CDR3 has 13 amino acids. The CDR3: CATSDSANTEAFF. The CDR3 bases are TGTGCCACCAGTGATTCAGCGAACACTGAAGCTTTCTTT.

V and J are TRBV20-1 and TRBJ1-2, with 8 bases aligning to TRBD1. The length of the CDR3 is 13 residues. Trimming removed 5 bases from V and 4 bases from J; junction bases left unmatched: 6. CDR1 is DFQATT and CDR2 is SNEGSKA in the germline V gene (reference sequence). CDR3 residues: CSAGGQGAYGYTF. The CDR3 nucleotides are TGCAGTGCTGGAGGACAGGGCGCCTATGGCTACACCTTC.

This clonotype was counted only a few times. The chain combines TRBV20-1 with TRBJ2-6; D remains unclear. The CDR3 runs to 14 residues. V was pared by 3 bases and J by 3 bases, with 9 bases between. Germline loops: CDR1 DFQATT, CDR2 SNEGSKA (reference sequence). The CDR3 nucleotides read TGCAGTGCTAGTACCAGAATTGGGGCCAACGTCCTGACTTTC. Its protein is CSASTRIGANVLTF.